This is a list of T cell receptor beta chains from one sample in a study of T cell responses to AZD1222 COVID-19 vaccine. TCRdb keeps only in-frame clones here, not all; method: immunoSEQ multiplex PCR. The sample holds roughly 150,000 clones; 90% to 95% are singletons and the top ten take approximately 4.6%. This sample comprised peripheral blood, obtained 28 days after the second AZD1222 dose. These receptors were taken from an adult who received the AZD1222 COVID-19 vaccine. CDR3s include the opening cysteine and the closing phenylalanine or tryptophan. D genes are given only for firm matches. The size field is filled for only some rows; it gives once, few, many or a size class.

J	D	V	size	CDR3	DNA
TRBJ2-1	TRBD2	TRBV18	NA	CASSPGLAAYNEQFF	TGTGCCAGCTCACCTGGCCTAGCGGCCTACAATGAGCAGTTCTTC
TRBJ2-1	NA	TRBV10-1	once	CASSEGLSVDEQFF	TGCGCCAGCAGTGAAGGACTTTCTGTCGATGAGCAGTTCTTC
TRBJ2-1	NA	TRBV14	NA	CASSQKSWYNHEQFF	TGTGCCAGCAGCCAAAAGAGCTGGTATAACCATGAGCAGTTCTTC
TRBJ2-7	TRBD1	TRBV5-8	NA	CASSLSDRTGSYEQYF	TGTGCCAGCAGCTTGTCGGACAGGACCGGCTCCTACGAGCAGTACTTC
TRBJ1-1	NA	TRBV7-8	NA	CASQLRDGGTEAFF	TGTGCCAGTCAACTTAGGGATGGGGGCACTGAAGCTTTCTTT
TRBJ1-1	NA	TRBV5-8	NA	CASSLVVAAFF	TGTGCCAGCAGCCTCGTGGTGGCCGCTTTCTTT
TRBJ2-1	TRBD2	TRBV13	NA	CASSNSGRTLDEQFF	TGTGCCAGCAGCAATAGCGGGAGGACTTTGGATGAGCAGTTCTTC
TRBJ2-3	NA	TRBV28	NA	CASSPLTASTDTQYF	TGTGCCAGCAGTCCCCTCACAGCTAGCACAGATACGCAGTATTTT
TRBJ2-7	NA	TRBV3-1/TRBV3-2	once	CASSQDIQVSYEQYF	TGTGCCAGCAGCCAGGACATACAGGTCTCCTACGAGCAGTACTTC
TRBJ2-5	TRBD2	TRBV5-5	once	CASSGGLAGETQYF	TGTGCCAGCAGCGGGGGACTAGCGGGAGAGACCCAGTACTTC
TRBJ1-2	NA	TRBV28	NA	CALRGGRPPYGYTF	TGTGCCCTACGGGGAGGCAGGCCTCCCTATGGCTACACCTTC